The T cell receptor beta chain under discussion was sequenced for a study of blood T cell repertoires in COVID-19. Whole-study context: Sites across the United States, Italy and Spain contributed samples from acute and convalescent COVID-19. T cells, B-cell-depleted T cells, or PBMCs supplied cDNA or gDNA.

CDR3 size: 15 residues. Germline trimming cut 7 bases from V and 7 bases from J; bases unmatched to any gene: 18. CDR1 and CDR2 from the germline V gene are SQVTM and ANQGSEA. Sequenced by immunoSEQ multiplex PCR; TCRdb stores in-frame clones only, minus some. The table has about 250,000 clones, over 70% seen once. Sequencing used peripheral blood. The clonotype originates from a man aged 40-55 years with acute or convalescent COVID-19. This chain joins TRBV29-1 and TRBJ1-2; 7 positions match TRBD1. The CDR3 DNA is TGCAGCGCGTTTTCCGGGACAGAAAGACTTCTTGGCTACACCTTC. It specifies CSAFSGTERLLGYTF.